These 26 T cell receptor beta chains came from one sample sequenced in a study of blood T cell repertoires in COVID-19. The assay was immunoSEQ multiplex PCR, and TCRdb's table has in-frame clones only and misses some. Of about 400,000 clones listed, approximately 89% were seen once; the top ten hold 1.5% to 2%. Material for sequencing was PBMCs or T cells enriched from blood (not recorded which). The receptors were sampled from a woman in her twenties or thirties who had recovered from COVID-19.

CDR3 in amino acids: CASSLAGPGGYGYTF. The CDR3 DNA reads as TGCGCCAGCAGCTTGGCGGGACCCGGGGGCTATGGCTACACCTTC. The chain has TRBV5-1 and TRBJ1-2, with D possibly TRBD1 on 5 matching bases. Germline-derived CDR1 and CDR2 are SGHRS and YFSETQ. The V gene lost 0 bases and the J gene lost 4 bases, with 13 bases spanning the gap. The CDR3 is 15 amino acids.

This chain joins TRBV11-1 and TRBJ2-3, with D possibly matching TRBD2 (6 bases). Germline V gene sequence: CDR1 SGHAT, CDR2 FQDESV (reference sequence). CDR3 length equals 16 residues. Trimming took 5 bases from V and 4 from J, leaving 19 bases between them. CDR3 protein: CASSPTGRELSDTQYF. The CDR3 coding sequence is TGTGCCAGCAGCCCTACCGGACGGGAGCTATCAGATACGCAGTATTTT.

The genes are TRBV5-6 and TRBJ2-4; 7 bases are a match to TRBD1. Trimming took 2 bases from V and 6 from J; bases not matched to a gene: 8. CDR3 size: 15 residues. The germline CDR1 and CDR2 sequences are SGHDT and YYEEEE. The CDR3 protein is CASSFIDRALNIQYF. CDR3 nucleotide sequence: TGTGCCAGCAGCTTTATCGACAGGGCGCTAAACATTCAGTACTTC. The full variable domain, its missing parts supplied by reference TRBV5-6 and TRBJ2-4, is DAGVTQSPTHLIKTRGQQVTLRCSPKSGHDTVSWYQQALGQGPQFIFQYYEEEERQRGNFPDRFSGHQFPNYSSELNVNALLLGDSALYLCASSFIDRALNIQYFGAGTRLSVL.

V is TRBV7-9 and J is TRBJ1-2, with 12 bases fitting TRBD1. Germline CDR1 and CDR2: SEHNR and FQNEAQ (reference sequence). The trim removed 3 bases at V and 8 bases at J, leaving 7 bases unmatched. The CDR3 loop spans 15 amino acids. DNA for the CDR3: TGTGCCAGCAGCTTTCCGGGACAGGGGGCGCGAGGCTACACCTTC. Amino acids: CASSFPGQGARGYTF. The full variable domain, with the rest looked up from reference TRBV7-9 and TRBJ1-2, is DTGVSQNPRHKITKRGQNVTFRCDPISEHNRLYWYRQTLGQGPEFLTYFQNEAQLEKSRLLSDRFSAERPKGSFSTLEIQRTEQGDSAMYLCASSFPGQGARGYTFGSGTRLTVV.

The rearrangement joins TRBV19 to TRBJ2-1, with D perhaps matching TRBD1 (6 bases). V lost 6 bases and J 2 bases, leaving 17 bases between the germline ends. The CDR3 spans 16 residues. Per germline, CDR1 LNHDA and CDR2 SQIVND (reference sequence). CDR3 nucleotides: TGTGCCAGTAGATCCGGAGGACAGAGAGCCTACAATGAGCAGTTCTTC. Protein sequence: CASRSGGQRAYNEQFF. Drawing the rest from reference TRBV19 and TRBJ2-1, the complete variable domain is DGGITQSPKYLFRKEGQNVTLSCEQNLNHDAMYWYRQDPGQGLRLIYYSQIVNDFQKGDIAEGYSVSREKKESFPLTVTSAQKNPTAFYLCASRSGGQRAYNEQFFGPGTRLTVL.

This clone was picked up a small number of times. The CDR3 is CASSSTTSGASYNEQFF. The CDR3 bases are TGTGCCAGCAGCTCGACTACTAGCGGGGCCTCCTACAATGAGCAGTTCTTC. The rearrangement links TRBV7-9 to TRBJ2-1, with 10 bases that match TRBD2. This CDR3 comprises 17 residues. The germline V gene has CDR1 SEHNR and CDR2 FQNEAQ (reference sequence). Losses at the gene ends were 4 bases for V and 0 bases for J; bases not matched to a gene: 6.

The chain has TRBV9 and TRBJ2-5; 10 bases map to TRBD1. Trimming cost V 5 bases and J 5 bases; bases outside gene matches: 9. The CDR3 runs to 15 residues. Germline V gene data show CDR1 as SGDLS and CDR2 as YYNGEE. The CDR3 DNA reads as TGTGCCAGCAGGGCCGGGACAGGGGTTCGCGAGACCCAGTACTTC. Its translation: CASRAGTGVRETQYF.

This chain joins TRBV3-1 (or the pseudogene TRBV3-2) and TRBJ1-2; D not resolved. The CDR3 is made up of 15 amino acids. Trimming shortened V by 1 base and J by 2 bases, and 11 bases separated the two germline ends. Looked up from germline, CDR1 is LGHDT and CDR2 is YNNKEL (reference sequence). CDR3 in amino acids: CASSQGIRENYGYTF. CDR3 nucleotides: TGTGCCAGCAGCCAAGGTATCCGGGAAAACTATGGCTACACCTTC.

J is TRBJ1-2 and V is TRBV9, with TRBD1 as a possible D gene (5 bases). Germline V gene data show CDR1 as SGDLS and CDR2 as YYNGEE. The CDR3 has 15 amino acids. The V gene lost 2 bases and the J gene lost 4 bases, with 15 bases spanning the gap. The CDR3 bases are TGTGCCAGCAGCGTCATTTCGGGGGATCCCTATGGCTACACCTTC. Translation: CASSVISGDPYGYTF.

J is TRBJ2-7 and V is TRBV7-2; no reliable D call. Germline CDR1 SGHTA, CDR2 FQGNSA. CDR3 length equals 14 residues. The germline V and J ends were trimmed by 3 bases and 3 bases, with 12 bases remaining between them. The CDR3 spells CASSFGPGDYEQYF. The CDR3 coding sequence is TGTGCCAGCAGCTTCGGTCCCGGAGACTACGAGCAGTACTTC.

This clone has ten or more counts. The chain employs TRBV7-3 and TRBJ2-3; the match to TRBD1 covers 8 bases. The CDR3 extends over 17 amino acids. J gave up 4 bases and V 4 bases, and 13 bases lay outside the gene matches. Germline V gene sequence: CDR1 SGHTA, CDR2 FQGTGA. The CDR3 reads CASSSTKTGESPDTQYF. The CDR3 nucleotides read TGTGCCAGCAGCTCCACCAAGACAGGGGAGTCCCCAGATACGCAGTATTTT.

The chain couples TRBV4-2 to TRBJ2-5, with TRBD2 matching 11 bases. V lost 4 bases to trimming and J lost 4 bases; unmatched junction nucleotides: 8. The CDR3 contains 16 residues. Germline CDR1 and CDR2: LGHNA and YNFKEQ. CDR3 in DNA: TGTGCCAGCAGCCGCCTACTAGCGGGAGTGGGAGAGACCCAGTACTTC. Translated: CASSRLLAGVGETQYF.

The chain uses TRBV7-2 and TRBJ1-5; 7 bases match TRBD1. V lost 6 bases to trimming and J lost 7 bases; unmatched junction nucleotides: 9. The germline V gene encodes CDR1 SGHTA and CDR2 FQGNSA. CDR3 length equals 14 residues. The CDR3 protein is CASSRQGGRQPQHF. CDR3 in DNA: TGTGCCAGCAGTCGACAGGGAGGAAGGCAGCCCCAGCATTTT.

On this clone: In the same sample, other DNA sequences code for this CDR3. The genes are TRBV19 and TRBJ1-4; TRBD1 matches 8 bases. The junction had 5 bases not matched to a gene; V was cut back by 8 bases and J by 3 bases. This CDR3 spans 14 amino acids. Per the germline V gene, CDR1 is LNHDA and CDR2 is SQIVND (reference sequence). The DNA of the CDR3 is TGTGCCAGTTCGGCGACAGGGGCTAATGAAAAACTGTTTTTT. Protein product: CASSATGANEKLFF.

This clone was seen a handful of times. CDR3 bases: TGTGCCAGCAGCTTAATTCCCGGTCCGTGGCTAGCGGATACAGATACGCAGTATTTT. It encodes CASSLIPGPWLADTDTQYF. V usage is TRBV7-3 and J usage is TRBJ2-3; TRBD2 aligns across 7 bases. Looked up from germline, CDR1 is SGHTA and CDR2 is FQGTGA. J lost 3 bases, V lost 1 base, and 16 bases had no gene match. CDR3 length: 19 residues.

This clone was counted between two and nine times. V and J are TRBV5-6 and TRBJ2-7; 9 positions agree with TRBD2. Germline assignment: CDR1 SGHDT and CDR2 YYEEEE. J gave up 4 bases and V 0 bases, and 5 bases lay outside the gene matches. This CDR3 region has 15 residues. The CDR3 DNA reads as TGTGCCAGCAGCTTGGGCCTAGCGGGGCAGTACGAGCAGTACTTC. It yields the protein CASSLGLAGQYEQYF. The full variable domain, in which reference TRBV5-6 and TRBJ2-7 provide the parts outside the CDR3, is DAGVTQSPTHLIKTRGQQVTLRCSPKSGHDTVSWYQQALGQGPQFIFQYYEEEERQRGNFPDRFSGHQFPNYSSELNVNALLLGDSALYLCASSLGLAGQYEQYFGPGTRLTVT.

V gene TRBV7-8 combines with J gene TRBJ2-1, with TRBD1 as a possible D gene (6 bases). Trimming removed 1 base at V and 9 bases at J, with 16 bases between. The CDR3 contains 15 residues. Looked up from germline, CDR1 is SGHVS and CDR2 is FQNEAQ. This CDR3 reads CASSLGVITGTEQFF. In DNA, the CDR3 is TGTGCCAGCAGCTTAGGAGTTATAACAGGGACTGAGCAGTTCTTC. Filled out from reference TRBV7-8 and TRBJ2-1, the complete variable domain reads GAGVSQSPRYKVAKRGQDVALRCDPISGHVSLFWYQQALGQGPEFLTYFQNEAQLDKSGLPSDRFFAERPEGSVSTLKIQRTQQEDSAVYLCASSLGVITGTEQFFGPGTRLTVL.

The chain combines TRBV5-1 with TRBJ2-3, with 8 bases that match TRBD2. CDR1 and CDR2 (germline): SGHRS, YFSETQ. The CDR3 spans 15 residues. After removal of 4 bases from V and 2 bases from J, the junction contained 6 bases not matched to a gene. CDR3 DNA sequence: TGCGCCAGCAGCACAACTAGCGGAATCACAGATACGCAGTATTTT. This sequence encodes CASSTTSGITDTQYF.

This clone was detected once. The chain joins TRBV7-2 to TRBJ1-1, with D perhaps TRBD1 (5 bases). Trimming cost V 5 bases and J 1 base, with 17 bases left between them. Per the germline V gene, CDR1 is SGHTA and CDR2 is FQGNSA. The CDR3 consists of 16 residues. Here the CDR3 reads CASSPSTVERNTEAFF. The DNA for the CDR3 is TGTGCCAGCAGCCCCTCGACAGTCGAAAGGAACACTGAAGCTTTCTTT. The full variable domain, with the rest looked up from reference TRBV7-2 and TRBJ1-1, is GAGVSQSPSNKVTEKGKDVELRCDPISGHTALYWYRQSLGQGLEFLIYFQGNSAPDKSGLPSDRFSAERTGGSVSTLTIQRTQQEDSAVYLCASSPSTVERNTEAFFGQGTRLTVV.

This clone was seen a handful of times. The chain uses TRBV5-3 and TRBJ2-7; 7 positions match TRBD1. TRBV5-3 is recorded as an ORF, its role being uncertain. This CDR3 is 17 amino acids long. The V and J ends lost 4 bases and 6 bases, in that order; junction bases with no gene match: 19. CDR3 amino acids: CARSNPQQDRRKPEQYF. DNA for the CDR3: TGTGCCAGAAGCAACCCGCAACAGGACAGGCGGAAGCCCGAGCAGTACTTC.

The rearrangement uses TRBV5-1 and TRBJ2-7; D unresolved. Germline-derived CDR1 and CDR2 are SGHRS and YFSETQ. The CDR3 is 13 residues long. V was pared by 5 bases and J by 0 bases, with 9 bases between. CDR3 residues: CASRRSSSYEQYF. In DNA form, the CDR3 reads TGCGCCAGCAGGAGGTCATCCTCCTACGAGCAGTACTTC.

The chain joins TRBV5-6 to TRBJ2-2, with TRBD1 as a possible D gene (6 bases). Trimming removed 3 bases from V and 4 bases from J, with 16 bases in between. There are 16 residues in the CDR3. The germline V gene encodes CDR1 SGHDT and CDR2 YYEEEE. CDR3: CASSYRTPGVTGELFF. The DNA for the CDR3 is TGTGCCAGCAGCTACCGGACCCCAGGGGTCACCGGGGAGCTGTTTTTT.

The rearrangement uses TRBV11-3 and TRBJ2-1, with D possibly matching TRBD2 (7 bases). Trimming stripped 5 bases from V and 9 bases from J, with 17 bases between. Germline loops: CDR1 SGHNT, CDR2 YENEEA. The CDR3 has 14 amino acids. CDR3: CASSLGGGFAEQFF. The CDR3 bases are TGTGCCAGCAGCCTCGGCGGGGGCTTCGCTGAGCAGTTCTTC.

This chain joins TRBV27 and TRBJ2-2; D might be TRBD2 (5 bases). CDR3 length: 18 amino acids. Germline V gene lookup returns CDR1 MNHEY and CDR2 SMNVEV (reference sequence). V gave up 3 bases and J gave up 0 bases, with 17 bases separating them. The CDR3 is CASSLSTRTAPNTGELFF. The CDR3 nucleotides read TGTGCCAGCAGTTTGTCGACTCGGACTGCTCCGAACACCGGGGAGCTGTTTTTT.

The CDR3, as DNA: TGTGCCAGTAGTGGGTCGGGAAGAGGCTCCTACAATGAGCAGTTCTTC. Translation: CASSGSGRGSYNEQFF. The gene calls are TRBV19 and TRBJ2-1, with D perhaps matching TRBD2 (5 bases). This CDR3 has 16 residues. V lost 5 bases to trimming and J lost 0 bases, with 14 bases between them. CDR1 is LNHDA, CDR2 SQIVND, per germline (reference sequence). The full variable domain, in which reference TRBV19 and TRBJ2-1 provide the parts outside the CDR3, is DGGITQSPKYLFRKEGQNVTLSCEQNLNHDAMYWYRQDPGQGLRLIYYSQIVNDFQKGDIAEGYSVSREKKESFPLTVTSAQKNPTAFYLCASSGSGRGSYNEQFFGPGTRLTVL.

The CDR3: CASSLSGQGRSYNSPLHF. The DNA of the CDR3 is TGTGCCAGCAGTTTATCGGGACAGGGGCGATCCTATAATTCACCCCTCCACTTT. This chain uses TRBV27 with TRBJ1-6; 10 nucleotides line up with TRBD1. Germline CDR1 and CDR2: MNHEY and SMNVEV (reference sequence). The V gene end was trimmed by 0 bases and the J gene end by 1 base; junction bases not matched to a gene: 3. This CDR3 is 18 amino acids long.